These 27 T cell receptor beta chains were all obtained from the same sample, sequenced in a study of T cell responses to AZD1222 COVID-19 vaccine. The protocol was immunoSEQ multiplex PCR, while the TCRdb copy is restricted to in-frame clones and leaves out a portion. The table has about 98,000 clones, approximately 86% seen once; the top ten hold 5.8%. Specimen: peripheral blood, collected on day 0 of AZD1222 vaccination. These receptors all come from an adult in good health.

The chain couples TRBV15 to TRBJ1-5; the match to TRBD1 covers 8 bases. Germline CDR1 reads LNHNV; CDR2 reads YYDKDF (reference sequence). After removal of 2 bases from V and 7 bases from J, the junction contained 4 bases not matched to a gene. This CDR3 is 14 amino acids long. The CDR3 loop is CATSRQGAGQPQHF. The CDR3 region has the DNA TGTGCCACCAGCAGACAGGGGGCAGGACAGCCCCAGCATTTT.

The V call is TRBV19, the J call TRBJ2-1; no clear D gene. The CDR3 consists of 14 residues. CDR1 and CDR2 from the germline V gene are LNHDA and SQIVND (reference sequence). V lost 3 bases, J lost 7 bases, and 13 bases lay in between. The CDR3 nucleotides read TGTGCCAGTAGTATCAGGTGGTATGAGAATGAGCAGTTCTTC. Translating gives CASSIRWYENEQFF.

The V gene is TRBV27, the J gene TRBJ1-2, with TRBD1 matching 10 bases. Germline CDR1 reads MNHEY; CDR2 reads SMNVEV (reference sequence). The CDR3 length is 14 residues. V trimming: 6 bases; J trimming: 7 bases; junction bases outside the gene matches: 8. In nucleotides, the CDR3 is TGTGCCAGCAGGACGAGACAGGGGGCTGGTGGCTACACCTTC. Its protein product is CASRTRQGAGGYTF.

The chain joins TRBV3-1 (or the pseudogene TRBV3-2) to TRBJ2-1; 13 bases line up with TRBD2. V was clipped by 0 bases and J by 8 bases; unmatched bases: 13. Germline CDR1 LGHDT, CDR2 YNNKEL (reference sequence). The CDR3 loop spans 19 amino acids. CDR3 sequence (DNA): TGTGCCAGCAGCCAAGATGAACTAGCGGGAGGGCCAAACGGGTATGAGCAGTTCTTC. As protein: CASSQDELAGGPNGYEQFF.

The J gene is TRBJ2-7, the V gene TRBV28; 8 nucleotides line up with TRBD1. Germline V gene lookup returns CDR1 MDHEN and CDR2 SYDVKM. This CDR3 comprises 14 residues. The V gene end was trimmed by 6 bases and the J gene end by 4 bases; junction bases not matched to a gene: 8. The CDR3 reads CASSTGGLLYEQYF. In DNA form, the CDR3 reads TGTGCCAGCAGCACAGGGGGACTCCTATACGAGCAGTACTTC.

Only a few counts were recorded for this clone. The chain recombines TRBV9 with TRBJ2-1; D remains unclear. The V end lost 0 bases, the J end lost 5 bases, and 9 bases lay between the germline ends. Per the germline V gene, CDR1 is SGDLS and CDR2 is YYNGEE. The CDR3 is made up of 14 amino acids. In DNA form, the CDR3 reads TGTGCCAGCAGCGTAGCTTACCGGAACAATGAGCAGTTCTTC. It encodes CASSVAYRNNEQFF.

The chain couples TRBV7-2 to TRBJ2-2; unclear D gene. The CDR3 consists of 15 residues. The germline gives CDR1 SGHTA, CDR2 FQGNSA. The V and J ends lost 4 bases and 1 base respectively, with 10 bases between them. DNA for the CDR3: TGTGCCAGCAGCTCGCGGACGGTGAACACCGGGGAGCTGTTTTTT. Its protein is CASSSRTVNTGELFF. The entire variable domain, with the rest obtained from reference TRBV7-2 and TRBJ2-2, is as follows: GAGVSQSPSNKVTEKGKDVELRCDPISGHTALYWYRQSLGQGLEFLIYFQGNSAPDKSGLPSDRFSAERTGGSVSTLTIQRTQQEDSAVYLCASSSRTVNTGELFFGEGSRLTVL.

This clone came up once. The V call is TRBV24-1, the J call TRBJ2-7; D remains ambiguous. The CDR3 spans 11 residues. Trimming left V 4 bases short and J 3 bases short, with 3 bases between. CDR1 KGHDR and CDR2 SFDVKD come from the germline V gene. This chain's CDR3 is CATSDLYEQYF. DNA of the CDR3: TGTGCCACCAGTGACCTCTACGAGCAGTACTTC.

V usage is TRBV29-1 and J usage is TRBJ2-7, with D hard to call. The length of the CDR3 is 12 residues. Trimming pared 5 bases from V and 2 bases from J, leaving 10 bases between. The germline gives CDR1 SQVTM, CDR2 ANQGSEA. Here the CDR3 DNA reads TGCAGCGTTTTCCTCAGCCCCTACGAGCAGTACTTC. Translating gives CSVFLSPYEQYF.

V is TRBV28 and J is TRBJ2-7; a possible D gene is TRBD2 (6 bases). This CDR3 is 14 amino acids long. In germline, CDR1 is MDHEN, CDR2 SYDVKM. Trimming shortened V by 5 bases and J by 3 bases, and 14 bases separated the two germline ends. The CDR3 loop is CASSLHGLNYEQYF. CDR3 bases: TGTGCCAGCAGTCTACACGGACTAAACTACGAGCAGTACTTC.

The chain couples TRBV7-2 to TRBJ1-1; D not certain. Deletions cut 5 bases from V and 3 bases from J, with 10 bases between. The CDR3 loop spans 13 amino acids. Looked up from germline, CDR1 is SGHTA and CDR2 is FQGNSA. The DNA for the CDR3 is TGTGCCAGCAGCCCTACGGGGTACACTGAAGCTTTCTTT. Translated: CASSPTGYTEAFF. The full variable domain, in which reference TRBV7-2 and TRBJ1-1 provide the parts outside the CDR3, is GAGVSQSPSNKVTEKGKDVELRCDPISGHTALYWYRQSLGQGLEFLIYFQGNSAPDKSGLPSDRFSAERTGGSVSTLTIQRTQQEDSAVYLCASSPTGYTEAFFGQGTRLTVV.

The rearrangement uses TRBV29-1 and TRBJ2-1; D call uncertain. Trimming cost V 3 bases and J 8 bases, with 17 bases left between them. The CDR3 loop spans 14 amino acids. Germline V gene sequence: CDR1 SQVTM, CDR2 ANQGSEA. In DNA, the CDR3 is TGCAGCGTTGATCCGCCCTTCCTTGGCGATGAGCAGTTCTTC. Its protein is CSVDPPFLGDEQFF.

The V gene is TRBV7-6, the J gene TRBJ2-1; 9 nucleotides align to TRBD1. Germline V CDR1 and CDR2: SGHVS, FNYEAQ. This CDR3 is 16 amino acids long. V dropped 5 bases and J dropped 5; count of bases not matched to a gene: 10. CDR3 nucleotides: TGTGCCAGCAGCCGATTTCCGGGACAGGGCGACAATGAGCAGTTCTTC. Protein: CASSRFPGQGDNEQFF.

The chain carries TRBV6-5 and TRBJ1-1, with D unresolved. The germline CDR1 and CDR2 sequences are MNHEY and SVGAGI. Trimming cost V 6 bases and J 1 base, with 15 bases left between them. This CDR3 contains 15 residues. CDR3 bases: TGTGCCAGCAGACGAACGGCCACGGCGAACACTGAAGCTTTCTTT. The encoded protein is CASRRTATANTEAFF.

This chain joins TRBV7-2 and TRBJ2-7; D is perhaps TRBD1 (5 bases). In germline, CDR1 is SGHTA, CDR2 FQGNSA. The CDR3 runs 15 residues. Trimming shortened V by 5 bases and J by 3 bases, and 17 bases separated the two germline ends. CDR3: CASSRIGQGYYEQYF. In DNA form, the CDR3 reads TGTGCCAGCAGCCGGATTGGGCAGGGTTACTACGAGCAGTACTTC.

This chain connects TRBV2 to TRBJ2-4; a weak D match, TRBD1 (6 bases). CDR1 is SNHLY, CDR2 FYNNEI, per germline. The V end lost 9 bases, the J end lost 0 bases, and 12 bases lay between the germline ends. CDR3 size: 14 residues. The chain's CDR3 is CARDRLSAKNIQYF. The CDR3, as DNA: TGTGCCAGAGACAGGTTATCAGCCAAAAACATTCAGTACTTC.

This clone appeared once. The gene calls are TRBV7-2 and TRBJ2-7; D is ambiguous. The CDR3 consists of 11 residues. In germline, CDR1 is SGHTA, CDR2 FQGNSA. Trimming cost V 1 base and J 3 bases, with 1 base left between them. CDR3 residues: CASSLDYEQYF. CDR3 DNA sequence: TGTGCCAGCAGCTTAGACTACGAGCAGTACTTC.

The V and J genes are TRBV7-2 and TRBJ1-5; D gene uncertain. V lost 4 bases, J lost 4 bases, and 8 bases lay in between. In germline, CDR1 is SGHTA, CDR2 FQGNSA. CDR3 length: 13 amino acids. The CDR3 region is CASSSLLNQPQHF. The CDR3 bases are TGTGCCAGCAGCTCACTTCTTAATCAGCCCCAGCATTTT.

J is TRBJ1-1 and V is TRBV21-1; TRBD1, the table's D call, was not compared with the DNA. TRBV21-1 is assigned pseudogene status. This CDR3 is built from 16 residues. Here the CDR3 reads CASSNRDRGENTEAFF. The CDR3 nucleotides read TGTGCCAGCAGCAACCGGGACAGGGGGGAAAACACTGAAGCTTTCTTT.

DNA of the CDR3: TGTGCCAGTAGTATCGGGATAGCGGGAGTAAACCAAGAGACCCAGTACTTC. It yields the protein CASSIGIAGVNQETQYF. The rearrangement links TRBV19 to TRBJ2-5, with TRBD2 identical over 9 bases. With 3 bases clipped from V and 0 bases from J, the junction kept 8 bases outside the gene matches. Germline V gives CDR1 LNHDA, CDR2 SQIVND (reference sequence). This CDR3 is 17 amino acids long.

The chain combines TRBV7-2 with TRBJ1-5; D gene unclear. This CDR3 comprises 12 residues. From germline, CDR1 is SGHTA and CDR2 FQGNSA. The V end lost 3 bases, the J end lost 6 bases, and 6 bases lay between the germline ends. CDR3 bases: TGTGCCAGCAGCTTGGGGAGTCAGCCCCAGCATTTT. Translated: CASSLGSQPQHF. Together with reference TRBV7-2 and TRBJ1-5, the CDR3 gives the full variable domain: GAGVSQSPSNKVTEKGKDVELRCDPISGHTALYWYRQSLGQGLEFLIYFQGNSAPDKSGLPSDRFSAERTGGSVSTLTIQRTQQEDSAVYLCASSLGSQPQHFGDGTRLSIL.

This clone was observed a few times. CDR3 sequence: CASSQGPLAYEQYF. CDR3 sequence (DNA): TGCGCCAGCAGCCAAGGCCCCCTAGCCTACGAGCAGTACTTC. V is TRBV4-1 and J is TRBJ2-7; no reliable D call. Between the trimmed V and J ends, which lost 1 base and 2 bases, there was a span of 9 bases. The CDR3 runs to 14 residues. CDR1 and CDR2 (germline): MGHRA, YSYEKL.

This chain connects TRBV27 to TRBJ1-2; D is possibly TRBD1 (5 bases). Trimming removed 5 bases from V and 2 bases from J, with 15 bases in between. The CDR3 totals 15 residues. CDR1 MNHEY and CDR2 SMNVEV come from the germline V gene (reference sequence). The CDR3 region is CASSTRGEPNYGYTF. As DNA, the CDR3 is TGTGCCAGCAGTACCAGAGGGGAGCCCAACTATGGCTACACCTTC.

The J gene is TRBJ1-4, the V gene TRBV29-1; no reliable D call. Germline assignment: CDR1 SQVTM and CDR2 ANQGSEA. Trimming pared 4 bases from V and 3 bases from J, leaving 9 bases between. The CDR3 is made up of 13 amino acids. The CDR3 DNA is TGCAGCGTTGCGGGGTTTGCTAATGAAAAACTGTTTTTT. It is translated as CSVAGFANEKLFF.

This sequence joins TRBV28 and TRBJ2-3; maybe TRBD2 (5 bases). Germline CDR1 MDHEN, CDR2 SYDVKM. The CDR3 consists of 12 residues. V lost 7 bases and J 6 bases, leaving 11 bases between the germline ends. In DNA, the CDR3 is TGTGCCAGCAAATCGGGGATCGATACGCAGTATTTT. Translation gives CASKSGIDTQYF. The full variable domain, its missing parts supplied by reference TRBV28 and TRBJ2-3, is DVKVTQSSRYLVKRTGEKVFLECVQDMDHENMFWYRQDPGLGLRLIYFSYDVKMKEKGDIPEGYSVSREKKERFSLILESASTNQTSMYLCASKSGIDTQYFGPGTRLTVL.

The rearrangement links TRBV4-2 to TRBJ1-4; no definite D call. V was pared by 0 bases and J by 8 bases, with 7 bases between. Germline V gene sequence: CDR1 LGHNA, CDR2 YNFKEQ. CDR3 length equals 13 residues. The CDR3 region is CASSQDAREKLFF. CDR3 DNA sequence: TGTGCCAGCAGCCAAGATGCGCGGGAAAAACTGTTTTTT.

The sample holds one count of this clone. This chain uses TRBV25-1 with TRBJ1-5; TRBD1 agrees at 7 bases. After removal of 3 bases from V and 0 bases from J, the junction contained 2 bases not matched to a gene. This CDR3 has 15 amino acids. Germline assignment: CDR1 MGHDK and CDR2 SYGVNS. DNA for the CDR3: TGTGCCAGCAGTGAGGGACAGAATAGCAATCAGCCCCAGCATTTT. It specifies CASSEGQNSNQPQHF.